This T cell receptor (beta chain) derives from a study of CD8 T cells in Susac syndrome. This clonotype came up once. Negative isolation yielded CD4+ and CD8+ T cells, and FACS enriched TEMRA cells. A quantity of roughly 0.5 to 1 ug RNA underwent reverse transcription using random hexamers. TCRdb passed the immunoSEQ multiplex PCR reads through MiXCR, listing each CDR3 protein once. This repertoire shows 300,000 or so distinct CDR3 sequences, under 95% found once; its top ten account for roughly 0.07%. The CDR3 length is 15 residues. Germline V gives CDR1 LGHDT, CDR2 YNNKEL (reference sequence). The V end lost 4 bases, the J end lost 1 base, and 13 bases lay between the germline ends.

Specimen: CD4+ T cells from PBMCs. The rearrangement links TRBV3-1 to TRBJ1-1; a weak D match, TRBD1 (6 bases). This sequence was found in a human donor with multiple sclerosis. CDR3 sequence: CASSPWGPPNTEAFF. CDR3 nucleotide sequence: TGTGCCAGCAGCCCCTGGGGGCCCCCGAACACTGAAGCTTTCTTT. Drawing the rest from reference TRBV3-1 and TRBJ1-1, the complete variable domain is DTAVSQTPKYLVTQMGNDKSIKCEQNLGHDTMYWYKQDSKKFLKIMFSYNNKELIINETVPNRFSPKSPDKAHLNLHINSLELGDSAVYFCASSPWGPPNTEAFFGQGTRLTVV.